The clone carrying this TCR beta chain was detected only once. Germline assignment: CDR1 GTSNPN and CDR2 SVGIG (reference sequence). V was cut by 6 bases and J by 2 bases, with 17 bases left in between. There are 14 residues in the CDR3. In the authors' workflow: Nucleated cell number was recorded as an estimate derived from reference gene primer amplification. TCRdb's copy holds only in-frame clones and misses some; the assay was immunoSEQ multiplex PCR. The D gene and trimming were derived from the DNA, and the V and J assignments and clone size from that table. Among a few hundred thousand clones listed, 65% to 85% were seen once. The entry originates in a study of blood T cell repertoires in COVID-19. Study background: Samples came from the United States, Italy and Spain, spanning acute and convalescent COVID-19. Sample material is recorded as cDNA or gDNA derived from T cells, B-cell-depleted T cells, or PBMCs.

Specimen: peripheral blood. The rearrangement links TRBV30 to TRBJ2-7; D perhaps matches TRBD1 (6 bases). The sequence came from a woman aged 50 to 65 with acute or convalescent COVID-19. This chain's CDR3 is CACEGQGLPYEQYF. The DNA for the CDR3 is TGTGCCTGTGAGGGGCAGGGGCTTCCCTACGAGCAGTACTTC.